Each of the 27 T cell receptor beta chains below was sequenced from the same sample in a study of yellow fever vaccine responses in identical twins (dated by TCRdb to between 2018 and 2020). Libraries were prepared through RT-PCR. Sequencing was carried out with an Illumina HiSeq 2500. TCRdb trimmed the raw reads at Q25, called clones with MiXCR and kept productive beta chains. Identical CDR3 protein sequences are pooled into one entry, listed with their most common genes and DNA. The sample includes more than 15,000 distinct CDR3 sequences, with over 65% observed a single time. Of the sample, over 2% falls within the top ten clones. The sequences come from T cells from blood (PBMCs), unsorted or a sorted subset (not recorded which), collected before or after yellow fever vaccination (not recorded which). The receptors stem from a woman aged 18-29 years who received the yellow fever vaccine. Donor details come from another sample of the same person, matched by shared clones.

The chain couples TRBV7-3 to TRBJ2-7; TRBD2 matches at 7 bases. The germline gives CDR1 SGHTA, CDR2 FQGTGA. The CDR3 consists of 15 residues. Losses at the gene ends were 1 base for V and 7 bases for J; bases not matched to a gene: 10. The DNA of the CDR3 is TGTGCCAGCAGCTTAAATGCGGGAGTCAATTCTGAGCAGTACTTC. It translates to CASSLNAGVNSEQYF.

This chain connects TRBV18 to TRBJ2-7, with D possibly being TRBD1 or TRBD2 (5 bases each). Deletions cut 3 bases from V and 3 bases from J, with 12 bases between. Germline lookup yields CDR1 KGHSH and CDR2 LQKENI. The CDR3 is made up of 14 amino acids. CDR3 amino acids: CASSPEGRSYEQYV. The CDR3 region has the DNA TGTGCCAGCTCACCCGAGGGACGGAGCTACGAGCAGTACGTC.

This clonotype was found once. J is TRBJ2-3 and V is TRBV28; D is ambiguous. Trimming stripped 4 bases from V and 0 bases from J, with 14 bases between. Germline-derived CDR1 and CDR2 are MDHEN and SYDVKM. The CDR3 covers 16 residues. CDR3 loop: CASSSPVRASTDTQYF. In DNA form, the CDR3 reads TGTGCCAGCAGTTCCCCTGTGCGTGCTAGCACAGATACGCAGTATTTT.

The V call is TRBV5-1, the J call TRBJ1-2; 7 bases map to TRBD1. The J segment lost 4 bases and the V segment lost 4 bases, leaving 13 bases of the junction unmatched. CDR1 SGHRS and CDR2 YFSETQ come from the germline V gene. CDR3 length: 16 amino acids. This CDR3 is CASSGGNRGALYGYTF. Here the CDR3 DNA reads TGCGCCAGCAGCGGTGGAAACAGGGGCGCCCTCTATGGCTACACCTTC.

This clonotype was found a few times. The chain recombines TRBV11-3 with TRBJ1-1; TRBD1 might be the D (5 bases). Trimming took off 4 bases at V and 6 bases at J, with 15 bases between the two ends. The length of the CDR3 is 14 residues. Germline V CDR1 and CDR2: SGHNT, YENEEA. The CDR3 sequence is CASSSILLRAEAFF. DNA for the CDR3: TGTGCCAGCAGCTCTATCCTACTCAGGGCTGAAGCTTTCTTT.

The V gene is TRBV2, the J gene TRBJ2-1; TRBD2 aligns across 10 bases. Germline values: CDR1 SNHLY, CDR2 FYNNEI. This CDR3 is 16 amino acids long. Trimming at V came to 2 bases and at J to 0 bases, leaving 1 base not matched to a gene. The CDR3 DNA sequence: TGTGCCAGCAGTGAACTAGCGGGGGCCTCCTACAATGAGCAGTTCTTC. It encodes CASSELAGASYNEQFF.

This chain connects TRBV5-6 to TRBJ1-3; D is undetermined. The CDR3 runs to 12 residues. Per germline, CDR1 SGHDT and CDR2 YYEEEE. V shed 1 base and J shed 3 bases, with 2 bases lying between them. The CDR3 region has the DNA TGTGCCAGCAGCTTGAGTGGAAACACCATATATTTT. The encoded protein is CASSLSGNTIYF.

The chain links TRBV18 to TRBJ2-1; 11 bases line up with TRBD2. CDR3 length equals 17 residues. Per germline, CDR1 KGHSH and CDR2 LQKENI. V trimming: 0 bases; J trimming: 7 bases; junction bases outside the gene matches: 8. The CDR3: CASSPPSGTSGGNEQFF. In DNA, the CDR3 is TGTGCCAGCTCACCACCGTCCGGGACTAGCGGTGGTAATGAGCAGTTCTTC.

The rearrangement uses TRBV20-1 and TRBJ1-5; D unresolved. CDR1 is DFQATT, CDR2 SNEGSKA, per germline (reference sequence). The length of the CDR3 is 15 residues. Between the trimmed V and J ends, which lost 0 bases and 1 base, there was a span of 10 bases. DNA for the CDR3: TGCAGTGCTAGAGATTCCGGGATCAGCAATCAGCCCCAGCATTTT. Protein product: CSARDSGISNQPQHF.

This clonotype was observed once. V is TRBV28 and J is TRBJ1-1; the D gene is possibly TRBD1 (5 bases). The CDR3 loop spans 17 amino acids. Trimming removed 8 bases at V and 2 bases at J, with 24 bases between. The V gene's germline CDR1 is MDHEN and CDR2 SYDVKM. The chain's CDR3 is CASSRLGGWGTNTEAFF. The CDR3 region has the DNA TGTGCCAGCTCCCGCCTGGGGGGGTGGGGGACCAACACTGAAGCTTTCTTT.

CDR3 protein: CASKPTGGTYEQYV. CDR3 DNA sequence: TGTGCCAGCAAACCGACAGGGGGAACCTACGAGCAGTACGTC. The chain joins TRBV28 to TRBJ2-7; the match to TRBD1 covers 9 bases. Germline V gene sequence: CDR1 MDHEN, CDR2 SYDVKM. J lost 2 bases, V lost 7 bases, and 6 bases had no gene match. CDR3 length equals 14 residues.

The gene calls are TRBV5-1 and TRBJ2-1, with D tentatively TRBD1 or TRBD2 (5 bases each). This CDR3 has 16 amino acids. Germline loops: CDR1 SGHRS, CDR2 YFSETQ. V was trimmed by 0 bases and J by 5 bases, leaving 15 bases between them. CDR3 protein: CASSLEGPTIDNEQFF. CDR3 sequence (DNA): TGCGCCAGCAGCTTGGAGGGACCCACGATAGACAATGAGCAGTTCTTC.

The chain recombines TRBV20-1 with TRBJ2-3; D not certain. This CDR3 is built from 16 residues. From germline, CDR1 is DFQATT and CDR2 SNEGSKA (reference sequence). The V end lost 4 bases, the J end lost 2 bases, and 19 bases lay between the germline ends. The CDR3 reads CSANTHALPYTDTQYF. The CDR3 nucleotides are TGCAGTGCTAATACGCATGCACTGCCTTACACAGATACGCAGTATTTT.

This clonotype has just one count. This sequence joins TRBV5-4 and TRBJ2-7; no definite D call. The CDR3 is 14 residues long. Germline V gene sequence: CDR1 SGHNT, CDR2 YYREEE (reference sequence). Trimming pared 0 bases from V and 3 bases from J, leaving 10 bases between. The CDR3 DNA reads as TGTGCCAGCAGCTTGGAACAGCTCTACTACGAGCAGTACTTC. Translating it yields CASSLEQLYYEQYF.

This sequence joins TRBV7-9 and TRBJ2-1, with D tentatively TRBD2 (5 bases). Germline-derived CDR1 and CDR2 are SEHNR and FQNEAQ (reference sequence). V was clipped by 5 bases and J by 10 bases, with 15 bases between them. The CDR3 spans 13 residues. CDR3 DNA: TGTGCCAGCAGCCCGGTAGACTACCAAGAGCAGTTCTTC. Translating gives CASSPVDYQEQFF.

The chain is built from TRBV7-2 and TRBJ2-1; 7 nucleotides align to TRBD2. The trim removed 0 bases at V and 6 bases at J, leaving 8 bases unmatched. Germline CDR1 SGHTA, CDR2 FQGNSA. The CDR3 is 16 amino acids. CDR3 coding DNA: TGTGCCAGCAGCTTAGCGTCGACTAGCCCGGCCAATGAGCAGTTCTTC. This encodes CASSLASTSPANEQFF.

The rearrangement joins TRBV2 to TRBJ2-3, with D perhaps given as TRBD1 or TRBD2 (5 bases each). Germline loops: CDR1 SNHLY, CDR2 FYNNEI. Between the trimmed V and J ends, which lost 4 bases and 2 bases, there was a span of 10 bases. CDR3 size: 14 residues. The chain's CDR3 is CASSVEGNTDTQYF. In DNA, the CDR3 is TGTGCCAGCAGTGTTGAGGGGAACACAGATACGCAGTATTTT.

The chain carries TRBV28 and TRBJ2-7; 7 bases fit TRBD1. This CDR3 has 18 residues. The germline V gene has CDR1 MDHEN and CDR2 SYDVKM. Unmatched junction bases numbered 18, after V lost 1 base and J lost 6 bases. CDR3 sequence: CASSLFVPEDRWGSEQYV. DNA of the CDR3: TGTGCCAGCAGTTTATTCGTACCCGAGGACAGGTGGGGTAGCGAGCAGTACGTC.

The rearrangement uses TRBV20-1 and TRBJ1-1; D gene ambiguous. Germline CDR1 DFQATT, CDR2 SNEGSKA (reference sequence). The CDR3 length is 15 residues. V lost 5 bases to trimming and J lost 3 bases, with 19 bases between them. The chain's CDR3 is CSAASGVGRYTEAFF. DNA for the CDR3: TGCAGTGCTGCCTCAGGTGTCGGAAGGTACACTGAAGCTTTCTTT.

This CDR3 is CASSLQGSEAFF. CDR3 bases: TGTGCCAGCAGCTTACAGGGGTCTGAAGCTTTCTTT. This sequence joins TRBV11-2 and TRBJ1-1; TRBD1 might be the D (6 bases). The CDR3 length is 12 residues. Trimming cost V 2 bases and J 6 bases, with 7 bases left between them. Looked up from germline, CDR1 is SGHAT and CDR2 is FQNNGV.

The sample holds one count of this clonotype. In DNA form, the CDR3 reads TGTGCCAGCAGCCAAGATCTGCGGGGCGAAGTCTACTTC. Protein sequence: CASSQDLRGEVYF. The chain couples TRBV14 to TRBJ2-4; a possible D gene is TRBD2 (6 bases). Germline assignment: CDR1 SGHDN and CDR2 FVKESK. Trimming left V 0 bases short and J 16 bases short, with 16 bases between. The length of the CDR3 is 13 residues.

The chain employs TRBV6-5 and TRBJ2-7, with 8 bases that match TRBD1. This CDR3 region has 14 residues. The V gene end was trimmed by 2 bases and the J gene end by 1 base; junction bases not matched to a gene: 1. Germline V gives CDR1 MNHEY, CDR2 SVGAGI. The CDR3 here is CASSYRTGSYEQYF. In nucleotides, the CDR3 is TGTGCCAGCAGTTACCGGACAGGGTCCTACGAGCAGTACTTC.

The J gene is TRBJ2-5, the V gene TRBV7-6; TRBD2 is a possible D gene (6 bases). CDR1 SGHVS and CDR2 FNYEAQ come from the germline V gene. The CDR3 totals 15 residues. V was trimmed by 1 base and J by 5 bases, leaving 14 bases between them. DNA of the CDR3: TGTGCCAGCAGCTTAGTGGCGGGAAGTAAGGAGACCCAGTACTTC. Protein product: CASSLVAGSKETQYF.

This sequence joins TRBV5-1 and TRBJ2-5, with D perhaps being TRBD1 or TRBD2 (5 bases each). In germline, CDR1 is SGHRS, CDR2 YFSETQ. Trimming took 0 bases from V and 1 from J, leaving 13 bases between them. The CDR3 spans 16 residues. CDR3 bases: TGCGCCAGCAGCTTGGGGGTGGGGACCTCCCAAGAGACCCAGTACTTC. It codes for CASSLGVGTSQETQYF. The variable domain in full, completed from reference TRBV5-1 and TRBJ2-5, reads KAGVTQTPRYLIKTRGQQVTLSCSPISGHRSVSWYQQTPGQGLQFLFEYFSETQRNKGNFPGRFSGRQFSNSRSEMNVSTLELGDSALYLCASSLGVGTSQETQYFGPGTRLLVL.

This chain connects TRBV9 to TRBJ1-2, with D unresolved. CDR1 and CDR2 from the germline V gene are SGDLS and YYNGEE. The length of the CDR3 is 13 residues. V lost 0 bases to trimming and J lost 2 bases, with 5 bases between them. The chain's CDR3 is CASSVEQNYGYTF. The CDR3, as DNA: TGTGCCAGCAGCGTAGAACAGAACTATGGCTACACCTTC.

The rearrangement links TRBV29-1 to TRBJ2-7; D perhaps matches TRBD2 (5 bases). The CDR3 covers 12 residues. Germline loops: CDR1 SQVTM, CDR2 ANQGSEA. Trimming shortened V by 6 bases and J by 4 bases, and 13 bases separated the two germline ends. CDR3 region: CSVPGVEYEQYF. CDR3 bases: TGCAGCGTGCCCGGGGTTGAGTACGAGCAGTACTTC.

Here the CDR3 DNA reads TGTGCCAGCAGTTTCTACGCGGCGAATACGCAGTATTTT. Residues: CASSFYAANTQYF. This rearrangement joins TRBV28 to TRBJ2-3; D is ambiguous. CDR1 and CDR2 from the germline V gene are MDHEN and SYDVKM. The CDR3 is made up of 13 amino acids. The V end lost 3 bases, the J end lost 7 bases, and 11 bases lay between the germline ends.